This T cell receptor (beta chain) comes out of a study of chemoradiotherapy in HPV16-positive cancers. On the study more broadly: A couple of HPV16-positive patients' cells yielded candidate HPV-specific clones and common motifs.

About this clone itself: Its antigen is not known.

Profiled with immunoSEQ multiplex PCR; TCRdb holds only in-frame clones, not every one. This table has about 53,000 clones, about nine tenths appearing once. Findings and limits, study-wide: The functional HPV-specific definition rests on just a couple of HPV16-positive patients. HPV-responsive T-cell expansion during chemoradiotherapy was linked to improved recurrence-free survival in HPV16-positive patients. Candidate HPV-specific clones and E7-related TCR motifs grew in tumor during treatment.

The starting material was blood, obtained from a patient who underwent chemoradiotherapy. The source of this sequence is a human donor with HPV-associated anogenital cancer.

CDR3 region: CASSPGQPNQPQHF. The DNA of the CDR3 is TGTGCCAGCAGCCCGGGACAGCCAAATCAGCCCCAGCATTTT. V and J are TRBV6-1 and TRBJ1-5; 7 bases are a match to TRBD1. This CDR3 has 14 residues. Unmatched junction bases numbered 6, after V lost 6 bases and J lost 4 bases. CDR1 MNHNS and CDR2 SASEGT come from the germline V gene.